These 26 T cell receptor beta chains originate from one sample sequenced in a study of T-cell reconstitution after alpha-beta-depleted transplantation in children (TCRdb year 2016). Read against the paper, the sample's treatment or condition label means: allogeneic hematopoietic cell transplantation with graft depleted of TCRalphabeta T cells and CD19 B cells. The method was PCR. Sequencing was carried out with an Illumina HiSeq 2500. TCR library preparation used molecular barcoding, with unique molecular identifiers applied to normalize quantification of the TCRbeta repertoire. TCRdb applied fastp at Q25 and MiXCR to the public reads, then kept only in-frame beta chains. Rows matching on CDR3 protein sequence are summarized as one entry with the most common DNA and genes. Across this sample there are some 300,000 distinct CDR3 sequences, with 9.5% to 13% seen only once. 7% to 9.5% of the sample is taken by the ten largest.

This specimen was PBMCs, taken before TCRalphabeta/CD19-depleted stem cell transplant. The receptor source for this set is a boy under two years old with acute myeloid leukemia, due to receive a stem cell transplant.

This clonotype was recorded many times. The chain is built from TRBV21-1 and TRBJ2-5; the table's D call, TRBD1, has no DNA check behind it. TRBV21-1 is listed as a pseudogene. CDR3 size: 12 residues. CDR3 sequence reads: CASSGREETQYF. The CDR3, as DNA: TGTGCCAGCAGCGGCAGGGAAGAGACCCAGTACTTC.

This clonotype was detected many times. V is TRBV20-1 and J is TRBJ1-2; TRBD1 might be the D (6 bases). Germline CDR1 DFQATT, CDR2 SNEGSKA (reference sequence). Trimming removed 7 bases from V and 4 bases from J, with 19 bases in between. The CDR3 totals 14 residues. As DNA, the CDR3 is TGCAGTGTCACAGACCCGGGACACCCCTATGGCTACACCTTC. It translates to CSVTDPGHPYGYTF.

Many counts were recorded for this clonotype. The chain links TRBV20-1 to TRBJ2-4, with 8 nucleotides matching TRBD2. Germline CDR1 DFQATT, CDR2 SNEGSKA (reference sequence). Losses at the gene ends were 6 bases for V and 7 bases for J; bases not matched to a gene: 8. This CDR3 contains 13 residues. CDR3 bases: TGCAGTGCATTAGCGGGAAGGTGGAACATTCAGTACTTC. This gives the protein CSALAGRWNIQYF.

The chain has TRBV12-3 or TRBV12-4 and TRBJ1-3; D ambiguous. The ends were cut back, 3 bases at V and 6 bases at J, with 6 bases in the middle. The CDR3 has 12 residues. CDR3 sequence reads: CASSFPENTIYF. CDR3 DNA sequence: TGTGCCAGCAGTTTTCCTGAAAACACCATATATTTT.

This clonotype was found many times. The chain employs TRBV4-1 and TRBJ2-2; 7 nucleotides match TRBD2. J gave up 1 base and V 3 bases, and 8 bases lay outside the gene matches. The CDR3 consists of 17 residues. The germline gives CDR1 MGHRA, CDR2 YSYEKL. The CDR3 sequence is CASSHRFSSGNTGELFF. The CDR3 coding sequence is TGCGCCAGCAGCCATCGCTTCTCTAGCGGGAACACCGGGGAGCTGTTTTTT.

This clonotype was picked up many times. The chain uses TRBV15 and TRBJ2-7, with TRBD2 matching 7 bases. The V gene end was trimmed by 4 bases and the J gene end by 2 bases; junction bases not matched to a gene: 5. The CDR3 has 14 residues. The V gene's germline CDR1 is LNHNV and CDR2 YYDKDF (reference sequence). The CDR3 DNA is TGTGCCACCAGCACCGGACTAGGGGCCTACGAGCAGTACTTC. This codes for CATSTGLGAYEQYF.

As for this clonotype: Given a much more abundant clone one base away, this may be a read error. The chain carries TRBV7-9 and TRBJ2-7; 7 positions agree with TRBD2. The CDR3 is 15 amino acids. CDR1 and CDR2 (germline): SEHNR, FQNEAQ (reference sequence). Unmatched junction bases numbered 14, after V lost 5 bases and J lost 7 bases. CDR3 sequence: CASSPGLVGVWEQYF. The CDR3 DNA is TGTGCCAGCAGCCCCGGACTAGTGGGAGTATGGGAGCAGTACTTC.

In its sample, this clonotype was seen many times. Germline and junction disagree at one end, which may indicate a read error. The V and J genes are TRBV28 and TRBJ2-7; TRBD2 might be the D (5 bases). CDR1 is MDHEN and CDR2 is SYDVKM in the germline V gene. This CDR3 region has 11 residues. CDR3 nucleotides: TGTGCCAGCAGTTTTGGGCTAGCTAAGGACTTC. Translation gives CASSFGLAKDF.

This clonotype was seen at least ten times. The CDR3 sequence is CASSQGRNSYNEQFF. The CDR3 bases are TGTGCCAGCAGCCAAGGCAGGAACTCCTACAATGAGCAGTTCTTC. The chain employs TRBV3-1 and TRBJ2-1; D remains ambiguous. V was clipped by 1 base and J by 0 bases, with 7 bases between them. The CDR3 runs to 15 residues. The germline CDR1 and CDR2 sequences are LGHDT and YNNKEL (reference sequence).

This clonotype was seen ten or more times. This rearrangement joins TRBV20-1 to TRBJ1-6, with D tentatively TRBD1 (6 bases). CDR3 size: 15 residues. Looked up from germline, CDR1 is DFQATT and CDR2 is SNEGSKA (reference sequence). Trimming took 3 bases from V and 14 from J, leaving 23 bases between them. The CDR3 nucleotides are TGCAGTGCTAGTGTTGGCGGGCAGGGGCCAAGGGCCCTCCACTTT. It specifies CSASVGGQGPRALHF.

This clonotype was observed many times. The V and J genes are TRBV20-1 and TRBJ1-1; TRBD1 matches at 8 bases. V gave up 1 base and J gave up 10 bases; unmatched junction bases: 11. The CDR3 runs 14 residues. The germline V gene encodes CDR1 DFQATT and CDR2 SNEGSKA (reference sequence). The CDR3 region has the DNA TGCAGTGCTAGAGTGAGACAGGGGTACCCGGTAGCTTTCTTT. It is translated as CSARVRQGYPVAFF.

The rearrangement uses TRBV19 and TRBJ1-4, with TRBD1 matching 9 bases. The germline CDR1 and CDR2 sequences are LNHDA and SQIVND (reference sequence). Trimming cost V 5 bases and J 5 bases; bases outside gene matches: 6. CDR3 length: 15 residues. The CDR3 sequence is CASSAGQGQNEKLFF. The CDR3 coding sequence is TGTGCCAGTAGTGCGGGACAGGGTCAAAATGAAAAACTGTTTTTT.

At least ten counts were recorded for this clonotype. This chain links TRBV5-1 with TRBJ2-1; 13 positions match TRBD2. Trimming took 3 bases from V and 4 from J; bases not matched to a gene: 4. CDR3 length: 16 residues. CDR1 is SGHRS and CDR2 is YFSETQ in the germline V gene. CDR3 DNA: TGCGCCAGCAGCTCAGGACTAGCGGGAGAATACAATGAGCAGTTCTTC. This encodes CASSSGLAGEYNEQFF.

Concerning this clonotype itself: It is likely a read error, because the conserved phenylalanine at the end of the CDR3 is missing. For the CDR3, the DNA is TGTGCCATCAGTTTAAGCGGGAGTCCCACCGGGGAGCTGTTTTCT. Translated: CAISLSGSPTGELFS. This chain links TRBV10-3 with TRBJ2-2, with 8 bases lining up with TRBD2. CDR3 length equals 15 residues. Looked up from germline, CDR1 is ENHRY and CDR2 is SYGVKD. The trim removed 5 bases at V and 4 bases at J, leaving 6 bases unmatched.

This clonotype has just a few counts. The V and J genes are TRBV30 and TRBJ2-1; the match to TRBD2 covers 9 bases. The CDR3 extends over 14 amino acids. Germline V lookup: CDR1 GTSNPN, CDR2 SVGIG (reference sequence). With 0 bases clipped from V and 14 bases from J, the junction kept 11 bases outside the gene matches. The CDR3 coding sequence is TGTGCCTGGAGTGTGACGACTAGCGGAAAATGGAAGTTCTTC. It translates to CAWSVTTSGKWKFF.

The chain employs TRBV12-3 or TRBV12-4 and TRBJ2-3, with TRBD2 matching 11 bases. J lost 4 bases, V lost 7 bases, and 13 bases had no gene match. This CDR3 has 17 residues. CDR3 bases: TGTGCCAGCACCCCCTGGGTAGCGGGGGGGCCCCCAGATACGCAGTATTTT. It is translated as CASTPWVAGGPPDTQYF.

The rearrangement links TRBV7-9 to TRBJ2-1; D is ambiguous. The CDR3 contains 14 residues. The germline gives CDR1 SEHNR, CDR2 FQNEAQ (reference sequence). V lost 2 bases to trimming and J lost 8 bases, with 13 bases between them. CDR3 bases: TGTGCCAGCAGCTTACATGAAGGATGGCATGAGCAGTTCTTC. It codes for CASSLHEGWHEQFF.

The chain links TRBV30 to TRBJ2-7; possibly TRBD1 for D (6 bases). V lost 8 bases and J 5 bases, leaving 16 bases between the germline ends. There are 12 residues in the CDR3. Germline assignment: CDR1 GTSNPN and CDR2 SVGIG (reference sequence). This chain's CDR3 is CAGSGQGNEQYF. The CDR3 bases are TGTGCCGGATCAGGGCAGGGGAACGAGCAGTACTTC.

This clonotype was seen ten or more times. The J gene is TRBJ2-7, the V gene TRBV4-2; D is possibly TRBD2 (6 bases). Trimming removed 0 bases from V and 0 bases from J, with 9 bases in between. CDR1 and CDR2 from the germline V gene are LGHNA and YNFKEQ. This CDR3 region has 15 residues. The CDR3 reads CASSQDGDSSYEQYF. In nucleotides, the CDR3 is TGTGCCAGCAGCCAAGATGGGGACTCCTCCTACGAGCAGTACTTC.

This clonotype was seen repeatedly, ten times or more. V gene TRBV7-8 combines with J gene TRBJ2-5; D not resolved. Trimming left V 5 bases short and J 3 bases short, with 13 bases between. This CDR3 region has 14 residues. Germline V lookup: CDR1 SGHVS, CDR2 FQNEAQ. CDR3 amino acids: CASSGTSLKETQYF. As DNA, the CDR3 is TGTGCCAGCAGCGGAACGAGCTTAAAAGAGACCCAGTACTTC. The full variable domain, rest sourced from reference TRBV7-8 and TRBJ2-5, is GAGVSQSPRYKVAKRGQDVALRCDPISGHVSLFWYQQALGQGPEFLTYFQNEAQLDKSGLPSDRFFAERPEGSVSTLKIQRTQQEDSAVYLCASSGTSLKETQYFGPGTRLLVL.

J is TRBJ2-2 and V is TRBV3-1; 7 positions match TRBD2. This CDR3 is 15 amino acids long. Trimming cost V 3 bases and J 1 base; bases outside gene matches: 2. The germline V gene has CDR1 LGHDT and CDR2 YNNKEL (reference sequence). CDR3 DNA sequence: TGTGCCAGCAGCCAGGCTAGCGGGAACACCGGGGAGCTGTTTTTT. This gives the protein CASSQASGNTGELFF.

This clonotype has at least ten counts. The chain links TRBV5-6 to TRBJ1-5; 7 bases align to TRBD1. CDR1 is SGHDT and CDR2 is YYEEEE in the germline V gene. V was pared by 3 bases and J by 4 bases, with 1 base of the junction left unmatched. The CDR3 sequence is 13 residues long. CDR3 in DNA: TGTGCCAGCAGCTGGGGACAGAATCAGCCCCAGCATTTT. The encoded protein is CASSWGQNQPQHF.

This clonotype was observed a few times. The chain combines TRBV12-3 or TRBV12-4 with TRBJ2-6, with D tentatively TRBD1 or TRBD2 (5 bases each). This CDR3 is 18 amino acids long. Between the trimmed V and J ends, which lost 5 bases and 0 bases, there was a span of 17 bases. Here the CDR3 DNA reads TGTGCCAGCAGTACGCGATGGGGACGGTTCTCTGGGGCCAACGTCCTGACTTTC. Its protein product is CASSTRWGRFSGANVLTF.

There are many counts of this clonotype. The V call is TRBV5-1, the J call TRBJ2-6; 12 nucleotides match TRBD2. CDR1 is SGHRS, CDR2 YFSETQ, per germline. Trimming took 3 bases from V and 3 from J; bases not matched to a gene: 10. The CDR3 covers 19 residues. As DNA, the CDR3 is TGCGCCAGCAGCTCACCTAGCGGGAGGGCCCGTTATGGGGCCAACGTCCTGACTTTC. Its protein product is CASSSPSGRARYGANVLTF.

This clonotype was observed many times. The rearrangement uses TRBV28 and TRBJ2-7; either TRBD1 or TRBD2 may supply D (5 bases each). Germline V lookup: CDR1 MDHEN, CDR2 SYDVKM. Trimming removed 3 bases from V and 0 bases from J, with 15 bases in between. The CDR3 is made up of 16 amino acids. The CDR3 sequence: CASSLDPGPPSYEQYF. CDR3 in DNA: TGTGCCAGCAGTTTGGATCCGGGACCACCCTCCTACGAGCAGTACTTC.

This clonotype has only a few counts. The rearrangement uses TRBV5-1 and TRBJ2-5; D gene uncertain. V shed 2 bases and J shed 4 bases, with 9 bases lying between them. CDR1 and CDR2 (germline): SGHRS, YFSETQ. This CDR3 is built from 13 residues. CDR3 protein: CASSFVPRETQYF. CDR3 DNA sequence: TGCGCCAGCAGCTTTGTACCCCGAGAGACCCAGTACTTC. The complete variable domain, with remaining parts taken from reference TRBV5-1 and TRBJ2-5, reads KAGVTQTPRYLIKTRGQQVTLSCSPISGHRSVSWYQQTPGQGLQFLFEYFSETQRNKGNFPGRFSGRQFSNSRSEMNVSTLELGDSALYLCASSFVPRETQYFGPGTRLLVL.